The present entry profiles one T cell receptor (beta chain) with its context. This sample stems from a study of cytomegalovirus exposure and HLA in healthy donors. The germline V gene has CDR1 SNHLY and CDR2 FYNNEI. Deletions cut 7 bases from V and 2 bases from J, with 9 bases between. The CDR3 has 12 amino acids. The PCR ran on 60 Vbeta and 13 Jbeta primers. The method was immunoSEQ multiplex PCR; TCRdb's version includes in-frame clones alone and lacks a portion of them. The sample includes 180,000 or so clones, 82% seen only once; the top ten take 6% to 8%. Though nominally healthy at sampling, donors likely had unrecorded immune exposures.

The sequencing sample was made of PBMCs. The chain carries TRBV2 and TRBJ2-7, with D possibly matching TRBD2 (5 bases). This receptor was taken from a woman aged 50 to 60 in good health and CMV-seropositive. CDR3 sequence (DNA): TGTGCCAGCACCGGGGAGCCCTACGAGCAGTACTTC. It translates to CASTGEPYEQYF.